The present T cell receptor (beta chain) was sequenced within a study of shared clonotypes between healthy human individuals. Trimming stripped 3 bases from V and 3 bases from J, with 10 bases between. The CDR3 contains 14 residues. CDR1 MDHEN and CDR2 SYDVKM come from the germline V gene. Comments on this clone: What it recognizes is unknown.

Overall study results and limits: Sampling covered nothing but blood. Tissue TCR repertoires likely differ from those found in blood.

Using immunoSEQ multiplex PCR, the repertoire was profiled, and TCRdb retains in-frame clones only, with some absent. The sample has hundreds of thousands of clones, about 92% seen once. Naive-designated CD8 cells lacked CD45RO, were positively enriched for CCR7, and omitted terminally differentiated effector memory CD45RA+ cells. The TCR originated in a man younger than 45 in good health. The rearrangement uses TRBV28 and TRBJ2-3, with D perhaps assigned TRBD1 or TRBD2 (5 bases each). Sequenced input: naive CD8+ T cells sorted from blood. CDR3 residues: CASSFSGTTDTQYF. In DNA, the CDR3 is TGTGCCAGCAGTTTTTCAGGGACGACAGATACGCAGTATTTT. The whole variable domain, filled in from reference TRBV28 and TRBJ2-3, reads DVKVTQSSRYLVKRTGEKVFLECVQDMDHENMFWYRQDPGLGLRLIYFSYDVKMKEKGDIPEGYSVSREKKERFSLILESASTNQTSMYLCASSFSGTTDTQYFGPGTRLTVL.